The 17 T cell receptor beta chains given below trace back to one sample, sequenced in a study of T cells in Graves' hyperthyroidism and ophthalmopathy. Amplified TCR beta CDR3 regions came from RNA transcripts. First-round RT-PCR with HTBI primers amplified the TCR CDR3 region. Each CDR3 protein gets one entry after TCRdb re-called the multiplex PCR reads with MiXCR. The sample contains fewer than 650,000 distinct CDR3 sequences, 14% of which appear only once. The sequencing input was blood. The source is a woman between 18 and 29 years old with Graves' ophthalmopathy.

This clonotype appeared many times. This sequence joins TRBV18 and TRBJ1-3, with D maybe TRBD1 (6 bases). Germline assignment: CDR1 KGHSH and CDR2 LQKENI. With 5 bases removed from V and 5 bases from J, the gap between germline ends came to 10 bases. The CDR3 has 13 amino acids. The CDR3 nucleotides read TGTGCCAGCTCAAGGACAGACCGAAACACCATATATTTT. It yields the protein CASSRTDRNTIYF.

This clonotype was detected only a few times. The rearrangement uses TRBV28 and TRBJ1-5, with a weak D call TRBD1 (6 bases). The CDR3 contains 16 residues. The ends were cut back, 3 bases at V and 5 bases at J, with 17 bases in the middle. From germline, CDR1 is MDHEN and CDR2 SYDVKM. Here the CDR3 DNA reads TGTGCCAGCAGTTTCCCTAGGGCCCAGGGGTATCAGCCCCAGCATTTT. This codes for CASSFPRAQGYQPQHF.

This clonotype was counted at least ten times. The rearrangement joins TRBV4-3 to TRBJ1-1, with D possibly being TRBD1 (6 bases). V gave up 2 bases and J gave up 4 bases, with 11 bases separating them. The CDR3 spans 14 residues. Germline lookup yields CDR1 LGHNA and CDR2 YSLEER. The CDR3 protein is CASSQTVQGTEAFF. The CDR3 DNA sequence: TGCGCCAGCAGCCAAACAGTACAGGGCACTGAAGCTTTCTTT.

This clonotype was seen repeatedly, ten times or more. The gene calls are TRBV2 and TRBJ2-3; perhaps TRBD2 as D (5 bases). Germline V CDR1 and CDR2: SNHLY, FYNNEI. The CDR3 totals 17 residues. The V end was cut by 3 bases, the J end by 2 bases, with 18 bases between. The CDR3 sequence: CASSEGSGGDSTDTQYF. DNA of the CDR3: TGTGCCAGCAGTGAGGGGAGCGGAGGCGATTCCACAGATACGCAGTATTTT. The complete variable domain, with remaining parts taken from reference TRBV2 and TRBJ2-3, reads EPEVTQTPSHQVTQMGQEVILRCVPISNHLYFYWYRQILGQKVEFLVSFYNNEISEKSEIFDDQFSVERPDGSNFTLKIRSTKLEDSAMYFCASSEGSGGDSTDTQYFGPGTRLTVL.

There are a few counts of this clonotype. The chain is built from TRBV19 and TRBJ2-7, with TRBD1 matching 7 bases. CDR1 is LNHDA, CDR2 SQIVND, per germline (reference sequence). The CDR3 extends over 14 amino acids. V shed 5 bases and J 2 bases; nucleotides not matched to a gene: 6. Written as DNA, the CDR3 is TGTGCCAGTAGTGCTTACAGGGGCGCCTACGAGCAGTACTTC. It codes for CASSAYRGAYEQYF.

This clonotype was observed a handful of times. This chain links TRBV3-1 with TRBJ2-1; a possible D gene is TRBD2 (6 bases). V was trimmed by 5 bases and J by 7 bases, leaving 12 bases between them. CDR1 and CDR2 from the germline V gene are LGHDT and YNNKEL (reference sequence). This CDR3 comprises 13 residues. The CDR3 here is CASSTGLLNEQFF. The DNA for the CDR3 is TGTGCCAGCAGCACGGGACTTTTGAATGAGCAGTTCTTC.

This clonotype was recorded many times. The chain joins TRBV7-9 to TRBJ2-7; 7 nucleotides align to TRBD2. The J segment lost 4 bases and the V segment lost 5 bases, leaving 14 bases of the junction unmatched. There are 16 residues in the CDR3. Germline CDR1 and CDR2: SEHNR and FQNEAQ (reference sequence). The CDR3 DNA reads TGTGCCAGCAGCCCTGGGGAGGGCCCTGGCAGGTACGAGCAGTACTTC. It is translated as CASSPGEGPGRYEQYF.

Many counts were recorded for this clonotype. V gene TRBV7-2 combines with J gene TRBJ2-7, with D possibly TRBD2 on 5 matching bases. V lost 2 bases, J lost 3 bases, and 11 bases lay in between. The germline gives CDR1 SGHTA, CDR2 FQGNSA. CDR3 length: 14 amino acids. CDR3 nucleotides: TGTGCCAGCAGCTTAATGGGAAGCGGCTACGAGCAGTACTTC. The encoded protein is CASSLMGSGYEQYF.

J is TRBJ1-2 and V is TRBV4-1; 10 nucleotides align to TRBD1. Germline V gives CDR1 MGHRA, CDR2 YSYEKL. There are 15 residues in the CDR3. With 2 bases clipped from V and 4 bases from J, the junction kept 4 bases outside the gene matches. CDR3 coding DNA: TGCGCCAGCAGCCAACAGACAGGGGGCAGCTATGGCTACACCTTC. It is translated as CASSQQTGGSYGYTF.

As regards this clonotype: The junction and the germline gene differ at one end; a read error may be behind it. The chain employs TRBV7-7 and TRBJ2-2; TRBD2 might be the D (5 bases). There are 14 residues in the CDR3. Germline V gene lookup returns CDR1 SSHAT and CDR2 FNYEAQ (reference sequence). The CDR3 loop reads CASSQLVNTGELFF. DNA of the CDR3: TGTGCTAGCAGCCAACTAGTAAACACCGGGGAGCTGTTTTTT.

This clonotype was counted ten times or more. CDR3 sequence (DNA): TGCAGTGCTAGAAACGCACAGGGGGCGCTTTATGGCTACACCTTC. Protein: CSARNAQGALYGYTF. The rearrangement links TRBV20-1 to TRBJ1-2; 9 nucleotides agree with TRBD1. The CDR3 is 15 residues long. Germline V gives CDR1 DFQATT, CDR2 SNEGSKA (reference sequence). J gave up 5 bases and V 2 bases, and 9 bases lay outside the gene matches.

The gene calls are TRBV5-6 and TRBJ1-2; a possible D gene is TRBD1 (5 bases). This CDR3 comprises 17 residues. The germline V gene encodes CDR1 SGHDT and CDR2 YYEEEE. V lost 4 bases and J 3 bases, leaving 22 bases between the germline ends. The CDR3: CASSIRDGWLPHYGYTF. The CDR3 bases are TGTGCCAGCAGCATCCGGGACGGATGGCTCCCTCACTATGGCTACACCTTC.

This clonotype came up many times. This chain links TRBV6-5 with TRBJ2-7, with a possible D match to TRBD1 (6 bases). This CDR3 has 14 amino acids. The V gene's germline CDR1 is MNHEY and CDR2 SVGAGI. Trimming pared 0 bases from V and 3 bases from J, leaving 9 bases between. In nucleotides, the CDR3 is TGTGCCAGCAGTTACTCTATACAGGGCTACGAGCAGTACTTC. As protein: CASSYSIQGYEQYF.

This clonotype showed up many times. This sequence joins TRBV19 and TRBJ2-2; TRBD2 might be the D (5 bases). The ends were cut back, 5 bases at V and 6 bases at J, with 10 bases in the middle. The CDR3 covers 13 residues. Germline values: CDR1 LNHDA, CDR2 SQIVND (reference sequence). The CDR3 sequence: CASSQTISGELFF. As DNA, the CDR3 is TGTGCCAGTAGTCAGACTATTTCCGGGGAGCTGTTTTTT.

Concerning this clonotype: A much larger clone is a single base away; this may be a read error. The chain has TRBV30 and TRBJ2-1; TRBD2 is a possible D gene (6 bases). The CDR3 sequence is 16 residues long. V lost 5 bases and J lost 6, with 23 bases in between. The germline CDR1 and CDR2 sequences are GTSNPN and SVGIG (reference sequence). Here the CDR3 reads CAWGAGPPYSGNEQFF. The CDR3 bases are TGTGCCTGGGGCGCGGGGCCCCCGTACTCGGGCAATGAGCAGTTCTTC.

The rearrangement joins TRBV19 to TRBJ1-2; TRBD1 matches at 7 bases. The trim removed 6 bases at V and 3 bases at J, leaving 7 bases unmatched. Per germline, CDR1 LNHDA and CDR2 SQIVND (reference sequence). The length of the CDR3 is 14 residues. CDR3 nucleotides: TGTGCCAGTAGGAGGACAGGCCATGACTATGGCTACACCTTC. As protein: CASRRTGHDYGYTF.

The table lists this clonotype with many counts. This chain joins TRBV20-1 and TRBJ2-7; tentative D call: TRBD2 (6 bases). The CDR3 loop spans 14 amino acids. CDR1 DFQATT and CDR2 SNEGSKA come from the germline V gene (reference sequence). The V end was cut by 0 bases, the J end by 6 bases, with 15 bases between. This chain's CDR3 is CSARDGGRMGEQYF. CDR3 DNA sequence: TGCAGTGCTAGAGATGGAGGGAGGATGGGCGAGCAGTACTTC.